Presented here are 19 T cell receptor beta chains from one specimen sequenced in a study of blood T cell repertoires in COVID-19. Data came from immunoSEQ multiplex PCR; TCRdb stores just in-frame clones and leaves some out. This sample has around 50,000 clones; around nine tenths occur once, and the top ten carry less than 4.5%. Sequenced material: peripheral blood. The source is a human donor in a cohort sampled during active COVID-19.

This chain joins TRBV2 and TRBJ1-5, with 7 bases aligning to TRBD1. The germline gives CDR1 SNHLY, CDR2 FYNNEI. The CDR3 contains 13 residues. The V and J ends lost 9 bases and 7 bases, in that order; junction bases with no gene match: 9. The CDR3 sequence is CASSRGGGQPQHF. The CDR3 nucleotides are TGTGCCAGTTCGCGAGGGGGCGGACAGCCCCAGCATTTT.

This chain joins TRBV5-1 and TRBJ1-6; D gene unclear. This CDR3 has 16 amino acids. V dropped 4 bases and J dropped 12 bases, with 23 bases sitting between them. Germline V gene lookup returns CDR1 SGHRS and CDR2 YFSETQ. The CDR3 DNA follows: TGCGCCAGCAGCAATAAAGTCGACGGCGGAATTCAACCCCTCCACTTT. Translated: CASSNKVDGGIQPLHF.

The chain combines TRBV24-1 with TRBJ2-1; D possibly corresponds to TRBD1 (5 bases). The CDR3 is 16 amino acids. The ends were cut back, 5 bases at V and 0 bases at J, with 13 bases in the middle. Germline-derived CDR1 and CDR2 are KGHDR and SFDVKD. In DNA, the CDR3 is TGTGCCACCAGTGCAGGCAGGGCCTTCTCCTACAATGAGCAGTTCTTC. Translating gives CATSAGRAFSYNEQFF.

This chain uses TRBV4-3 with TRBJ2-7; maybe TRBD2 (7 bases). Germline V CDR1 and CDR2: LGHNA, YSLEER. The CDR3 is made up of 18 amino acids. Trimming took off 0 bases at V and 0 bases at J, with 18 bases between the two ends. The CDR3 DNA follows: TGCGCCAGCAGCCAAGAATTGCGCGGGGGCGGACCCTCCTACGAGCAGTACTTC. It is translated as CASSQELRGGGPSYEQYF.

The V and J genes are TRBV18 and TRBJ1-3; TRBD1 might be the D (6 bases). Germline CDR1 and CDR2: KGHSH and LQKENI. The CDR3 is 14 amino acids. Trimming took off 8 bases at V and 2 bases at J, with 13 bases between the two ends. CDR3 residues: CASARDTTGNTIYF. CDR3 nucleotides: TGTGCCAGCGCTCGGGACACTACTGGAAACACCATATATTTT.

The rearrangement links TRBV19 to TRBJ1-5; TRBD1 matches 7 bases. V lost 5 bases, J lost 5 bases, and 9 bases stayed unmatched. CDR3 length: 15 residues. In germline, CDR1 is LNHDA, CDR2 SQIVND (reference sequence). CDR3 coding DNA: TGTGCCAGTAGTTCCGAGACAGGGATCGATCAGCCCCAGCATTTT. It specifies CASSSETGIDQPQHF.

This clone was found a few times. This chain joins TRBV5-1 and TRBJ1-4; D unclear. CDR3 size: 15 residues. The germline gives CDR1 SGHRS, CDR2 YFSETQ. V lost 5 bases and J 4 bases, leaving 15 bases between the germline ends. The chain's CDR3 is CASSRGYALNEKLFF. CDR3 bases: TGCGCCAGCAGTCGAGGATATGCGCTTAATGAAAAACTGTTTTTT.

V is TRBV6-1 and J is TRBJ1-3; 7 bases are shared with TRBD1. After removal of 0 bases from V and 5 bases from J, the junction contained 10 bases not matched to a gene. The germline CDR1 and CDR2 sequences are MNHNS and SASEGT. The CDR3 totals 17 residues. CDR3 DNA sequence: TGTGCCAGCAGTGAAGCGGGACCTATGACAGGGAGAAACACCATATATTTT. Its protein product is CASSEAGPMTGRNTIYF.

J is TRBJ2-5 and V is TRBV10-3, with D possibly matching TRBD1 (5 bases). The CDR3 consists of 16 residues. CDR1 is ENHRY and CDR2 is SYGVKD in the germline V gene. The ends were cut back, 5 bases at V and 4 bases at J, with 20 bases in the middle. The CDR3 spells CAISPRLQGGLETQYF. CDR3 bases: TGTGCCATCAGTCCAAGACTCCAGGGTGGGTTAGAGACCCAGTACTTC.

The gene calls are TRBV24-1 and TRBJ2-1, with TRBD2 matching over 12 bases. Germline loops: CDR1 KGHDR, CDR2 SFDVKD. The CDR3 covers 17 residues. The junction had 8 bases not matched to a gene; V was cut back by 3 bases and J by 6 bases. The CDR3 reads CATSDPTTSGSINEQFF. CDR3 sequence (DNA): TGTGCCACCAGTGATCCGACGACTAGCGGGAGCATCAATGAGCAGTTCTTC.

The chain joins TRBV6-5 to TRBJ2-7, with D perhaps matching TRBD2 (6 bases). CDR1 is MNHEY, CDR2 SVGAGI, per germline. Trimming took off 4 bases at V and 4 bases at J, with 17 bases between the two ends. The CDR3 length is 15 residues. CDR3 sequence (DNA): TGTGCCAGCAGTTTCTCAGGACGGGGAGGTTACGAGCAGTACTTC. Its translation: CASSFSGRGGYEQYF.

The genes are TRBV5-1 and TRBJ2-2, with 7 bases aligning to TRBD1. This CDR3 region has 15 residues. V shed 3 bases and J 0 bases; nucleotides not matched to a gene: 2. Per the germline V gene, CDR1 is SGHRS and CDR2 is YFSETQ. The CDR3 sequence is CASSSDRANTGELFF. Written as DNA, the CDR3 is TGCGCCAGCAGCTCCGACAGGGCGAACACCGGGGAGCTGTTTTTT.

The chain links TRBV30 to TRBJ1-4; D is uncertain. The V and J ends lost 7 bases and 8 bases respectively, with 14 bases between them. Germline CDR1 and CDR2: GTSNPN and SVGIG (reference sequence). The CDR3 covers 12 residues. CDR3 residues: CALDPAGEKLFF. The CDR3 DNA reads as TGTGCCTTGGACCCCGCGGGGGAAAAACTGTTTTTT.

The CDR3 region has the DNA TGTGCCAGCAGCAAGGACAGGGGGGCACACAATGAGCAGTTCTTC. This sequence encodes CASSKDRGAHNEQFF. The chain carries TRBV7-9 and TRBJ2-1; 10 bases map to TRBD1. V lost 5 bases, J lost 5 bases, and 6 bases stayed unmatched. Germline V gene lookup returns CDR1 SEHNR and CDR2 FQNEAQ (reference sequence). This CDR3 spans 15 amino acids.

This sequence joins TRBV11-2 and TRBJ2-3; no clear D gene. Trimming pared 1 base from V and 0 bases from J, leaving 8 bases between. Germline V gives CDR1 SGHAT, CDR2 FQNNGV. The CDR3 contains 15 residues. CDR3 nucleotide sequence: TGTGCCAGCAGCTTAGTCGGTTCTAGCACAGATACGCAGTATTTT. This encodes CASSLVGSSTDTQYF.

In DNA form, the CDR3 reads TGTGCCAGCAGCTTAGACAGGGATGCAGATACGCAGTATTTT. This codes for CASSLDRDADTQYF. This chain uses TRBV7-7 with TRBJ2-3, with D possibly being TRBD1 (6 bases). Deletions cut 1 base from V and 4 bases from J, with 9 bases between. Germline CDR1 is SSHAT and CDR2 is FNYEAQ (reference sequence). This CDR3 spans 14 amino acids.

The chain couples TRBV21-1 to TRBJ1-5. TRBV21-1 is assigned pseudogene status. CDR3 length: 16 amino acids. In DNA, the CDR3 is TGTGCCAGCAGCAAGGCCCACCCGAGGGTAACTCAGCCCCAGCATTTT. It specifies CASSKAHPRVTQPQHF.

The sample holds a few counts of this clone. V is TRBV5-8 and J is TRBJ1-5, with 8 bases matching TRBD1. Trimming removed 2 bases from V and 9 bases from J; junction bases left unmatched: 4. The V gene's germline CDR1 is SGHTS and CDR2 YDEGEE. CDR3 size: 13 residues. CDR3 residues: CASSLGTGRPQHF. DNA for the CDR3: TGTGCCAGCAGCTTAGGGACAGGTCGGCCCCAGCATTTT.

The chain carries TRBV7-2 and TRBJ1-1; D may be TRBD1 (5 bases). V lost 0 bases to trimming and J lost 1 base, with 9 bases between them. The CDR3 runs to 15 residues. CDR1 and CDR2 from the germline V gene are SGHTA and FQGNSA. The CDR3 here is CASSLASDTNTEAFF. CDR3 in DNA: TGTGCCAGCAGCTTAGCGTCGGACACGAACACTGAAGCTTTCTTT.